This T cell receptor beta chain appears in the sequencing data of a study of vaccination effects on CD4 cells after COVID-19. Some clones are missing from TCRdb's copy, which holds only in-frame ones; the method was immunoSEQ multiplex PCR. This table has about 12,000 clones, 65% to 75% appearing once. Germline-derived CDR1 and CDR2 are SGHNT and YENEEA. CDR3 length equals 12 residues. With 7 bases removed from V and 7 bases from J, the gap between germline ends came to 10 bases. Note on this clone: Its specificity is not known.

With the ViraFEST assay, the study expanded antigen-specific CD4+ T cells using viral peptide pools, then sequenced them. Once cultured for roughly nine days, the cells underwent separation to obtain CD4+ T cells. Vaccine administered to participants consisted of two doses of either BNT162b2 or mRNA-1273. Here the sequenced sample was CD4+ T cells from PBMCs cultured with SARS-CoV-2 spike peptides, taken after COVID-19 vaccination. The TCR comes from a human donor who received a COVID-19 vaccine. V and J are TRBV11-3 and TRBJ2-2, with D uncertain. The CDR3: CASTDLNGELFF. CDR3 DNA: TGTGCCAGCACCGATTTAAACGGGGAGCTGTTTTTT.